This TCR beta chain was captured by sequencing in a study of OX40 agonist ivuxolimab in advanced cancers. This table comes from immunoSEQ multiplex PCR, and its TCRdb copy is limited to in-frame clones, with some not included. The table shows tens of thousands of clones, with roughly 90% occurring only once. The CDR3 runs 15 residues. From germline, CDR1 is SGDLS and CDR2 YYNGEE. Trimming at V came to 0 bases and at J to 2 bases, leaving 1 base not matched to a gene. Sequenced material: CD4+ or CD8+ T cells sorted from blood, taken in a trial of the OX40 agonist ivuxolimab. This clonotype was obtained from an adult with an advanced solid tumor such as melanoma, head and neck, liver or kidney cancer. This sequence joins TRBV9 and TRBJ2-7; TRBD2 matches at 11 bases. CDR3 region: CASSVGLAGPYEQYF. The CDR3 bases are TGTGCCAGCAGCGTAGGACTAGCGGGACCCTACGAGCAGTACTTC. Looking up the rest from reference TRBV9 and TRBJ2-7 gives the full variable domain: DSGVTQTPKHLITATGQRVTLRCSPRSGDLSVYWYQQSLDQGLQFLIQYYNGEERAKGNILERFSAQQFPDLHSELNLSSLELGDSALYFCASSVGLAGPYEQYFGPGTRLTVT.